The TCR beta chain described here comes from a study of T cells in tumors after PD-1 blockade. Overall study context: Excluded were patients with checkpoint blockade, immunosuppressants, or radiotherapy or other anti-cancer therapy within 4 weeks. Peripheral blood samples averaged roughly 40,000 unique clonotypes and 95,000 to 120,000 templates. Either cemiplimab 350 mg every 2 weeks or pembrolizumab 200 mg every 3 weeks was given. General observations from the study: Some novel exhausted tumor clones appeared in pre-treatment blood, suggesting peripheral recruitment.

CDR3 length: 15 residues. Per the germline V gene, CDR1 is SNHLY and CDR2 is FYNNEI. V dropped 7 bases and J dropped 2; count of bases not matched to a gene: 9. The data were produced by immunoSEQ multiplex PCR, yet TCRdb's version contains in-frame clones alone and is incomplete. The sample contains about 33,000 clones, approximately 78% of which appear only once. This clone was seen only once. The antigen is unknown. This sample comprised PBMCs, obtained before anti-PD-1 treatment. This chain links TRBV2 with TRBJ2-7; 9 bases align to TRBD1. This clonotype was obtained from a human donor with basal cell carcinoma. The CDR3 nucleotides are TGTGCCAGCATCCCCCGGACAGGGGTTACCTACGAGCAGTACTTC. It is translated as CASIPRTGVTYEQYF.